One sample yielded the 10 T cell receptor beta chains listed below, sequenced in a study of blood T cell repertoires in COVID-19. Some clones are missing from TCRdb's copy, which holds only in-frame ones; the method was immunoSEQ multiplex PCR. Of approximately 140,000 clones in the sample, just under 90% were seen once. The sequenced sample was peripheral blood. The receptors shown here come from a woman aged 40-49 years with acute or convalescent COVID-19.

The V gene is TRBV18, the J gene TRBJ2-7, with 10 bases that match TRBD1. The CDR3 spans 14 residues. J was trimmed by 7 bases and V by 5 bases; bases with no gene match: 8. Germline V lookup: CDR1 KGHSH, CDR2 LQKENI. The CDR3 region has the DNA TGTGCCAGCTCAAATCAGGGACAGGGGATGGAGCAGTACTTC. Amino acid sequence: CASSNQGQGMEQYF.

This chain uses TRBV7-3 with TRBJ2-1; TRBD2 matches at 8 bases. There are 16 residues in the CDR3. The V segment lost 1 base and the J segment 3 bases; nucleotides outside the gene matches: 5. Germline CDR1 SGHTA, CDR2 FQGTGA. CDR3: CASSLNGAGGYNEQFF. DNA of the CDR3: TGTGCCAGCAGCTTAAATGGGGCGGGAGGCTACAATGAGCAGTTCTTC.

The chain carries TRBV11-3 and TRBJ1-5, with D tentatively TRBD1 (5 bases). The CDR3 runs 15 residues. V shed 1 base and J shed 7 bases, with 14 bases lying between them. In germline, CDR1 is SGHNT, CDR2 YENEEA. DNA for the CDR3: TGTGCCAGCAGCTTAGCGAGGCAGGGTCGGCAGCCCCAGCATTTT. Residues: CASSLARQGRQPQHF.

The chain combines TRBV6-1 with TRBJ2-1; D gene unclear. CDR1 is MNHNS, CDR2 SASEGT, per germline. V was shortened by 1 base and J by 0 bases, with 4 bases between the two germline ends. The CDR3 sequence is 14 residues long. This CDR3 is CASSEDSSYNEQFF. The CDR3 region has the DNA TGTGCCAGCAGTGAAGACAGCTCCTACAATGAGCAGTTCTTC.

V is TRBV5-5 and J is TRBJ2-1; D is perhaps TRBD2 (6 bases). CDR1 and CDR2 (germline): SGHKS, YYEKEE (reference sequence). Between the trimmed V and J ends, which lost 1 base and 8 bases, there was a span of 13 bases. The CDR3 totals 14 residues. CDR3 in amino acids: CASSLLGGSHEQFF. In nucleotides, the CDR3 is TGTGCCAGCAGCTTGTTGGGGGGAAGCCATGAGCAGTTCTTC.

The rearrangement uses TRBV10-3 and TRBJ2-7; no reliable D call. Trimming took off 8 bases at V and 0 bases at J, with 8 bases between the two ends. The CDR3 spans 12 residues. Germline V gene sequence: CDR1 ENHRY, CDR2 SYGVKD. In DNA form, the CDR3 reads TGTGCCATCGGCCGCGGCTCCTACGAGCAGTACTTC. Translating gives CAIGRGSYEQYF.

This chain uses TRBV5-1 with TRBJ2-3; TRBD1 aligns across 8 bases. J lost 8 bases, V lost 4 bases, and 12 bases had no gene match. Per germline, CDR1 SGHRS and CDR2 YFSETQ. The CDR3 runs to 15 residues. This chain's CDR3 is CASSRTGMATGTQYF. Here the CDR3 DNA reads TGCGCCAGCAGCCGGACAGGGATGGCCACCGGTACGCAGTATTTT.

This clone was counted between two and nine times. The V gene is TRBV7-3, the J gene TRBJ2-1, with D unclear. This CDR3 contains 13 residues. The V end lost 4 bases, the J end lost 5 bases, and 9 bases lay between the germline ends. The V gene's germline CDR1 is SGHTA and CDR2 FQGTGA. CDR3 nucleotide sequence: TGTGCCAGCAGCTCTGCGGCGAACAATGAGCAGTTCTTC. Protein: CASSSAANNEQFF.

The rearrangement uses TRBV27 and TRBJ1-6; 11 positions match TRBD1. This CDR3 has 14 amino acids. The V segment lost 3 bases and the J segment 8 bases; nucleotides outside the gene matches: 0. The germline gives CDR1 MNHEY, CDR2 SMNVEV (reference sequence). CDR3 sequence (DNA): TGTGCCAGCAGTTTGGACAGGGGGCATTCACCCCTCCACTTT. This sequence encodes CASSLDRGHSPLHF.

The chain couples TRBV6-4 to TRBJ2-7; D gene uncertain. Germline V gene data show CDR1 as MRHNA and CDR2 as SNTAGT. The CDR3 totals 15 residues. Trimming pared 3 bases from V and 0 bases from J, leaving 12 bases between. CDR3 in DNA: TGTGCCAGCAGTGAGGTCCGCCCGAGCTCCTACGAGCAGTACTTC. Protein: CASSEVRPSSYEQYF.